One sample yielded the 32 T cell receptor beta chains listed below, sequenced in a study of Ad26.COV2.S vaccination and SARS-CoV-2 variants. Only in-frame clones appear in the TCRdb table, and some are missing; sequencing was by immunoSEQ multiplex PCR. The sample lists roughly 380,000 clones; 87% were seen once. Noted treatment: some 19 received Ad26.COV2.S at low or high dose, single or two shots; roughly five received placebo; per-sample allocation not given. Sampling took place 63 days after the first vaccine or placebo injection. Sequenced material: peripheral blood, taken in a trial of Ad26.COV2.S vaccine versus placebo. The receptors originated from a person between 18 and 65 years old who received the Ad26.COV2.S COVID-19 vaccine or a placebo.

V is TRBV11-1 and J is TRBJ1-1; D remains unclear. In germline, CDR1 is SGHAT, CDR2 FQDESV (reference sequence). The CDR3 runs 13 residues. Trimming left V 3 bases short and J 1 base short, with 6 bases between. CDR3 protein: CASSFGQNTEAFF. The CDR3 DNA follows: TGTGCCAGCAGCTTTGGCCAGAACACTGAAGCTTTCTTT.

The chain employs TRBV11-2 and TRBJ2-7, with a weak D call TRBD1 (6 bases). V lost 1 base and J 2 bases, leaving 12 bases between the germline ends. The CDR3 consists of 15 residues. Germline assignment: CDR1 SGHAT and CDR2 FQNNGV. CDR3 in DNA: TGTGCCAGCAGCTTAGCCTCCAGGGGCCCCTACGAGCAGTACTTC. Translation gives CASSLASRGPYEQYF.

V usage is TRBV4-3 and J usage is TRBJ2-7; TRBD1 or TRBD2 may be the D gene (5 bases each). Per germline, CDR1 LGHNA and CDR2 YSLEER. Trimming removed 3 bases at V and 7 bases at J, with 16 bases between. The CDR3 runs to 14 residues. The DNA for the CDR3 is TGCGCCAGCAGCCAGGTCCCGGGACCTGAGGAGCAGTACTTC. It specifies CASSQVPGPEEQYF.

This chain joins TRBV6-6 and TRBJ2-1; TRBD1 agrees at 10 bases. The CDR3 is 13 residues long. V trimming: 5 bases; J trimming: 9 bases; junction bases outside the gene matches: 4. CDR1 MNHNY and CDR2 SVGAGI come from the germline V gene (reference sequence). This CDR3 reads CASSQTGGTEQFF. In DNA, the CDR3 is TGTGCCAGCAGTCAGACAGGGGGCACTGAGCAGTTCTTC.

The chain recombines TRBV19 with TRBJ2-3, with 14 bases fitting TRBD2. CDR1 and CDR2 from the germline V gene are LNHDA and SQIVND (reference sequence). This CDR3 region has 17 residues. V shed 4 bases and J 6 bases; nucleotides not matched to a gene: 9. The DNA for the CDR3 is TGTGCCAGTAGTACCCCTAGGGGACTAGCGGGGGAGGATACGCAGTATTTT. Its protein is CASSTPRGLAGEDTQYF.

CDR3: CASSPGRSNQPQHF. DNA for the CDR3: TGTGCCAGCTCACCAGGGAGGAGCAATCAGCCCCAGCATTTT. The chain combines TRBV18 with TRBJ1-5; D uncertain. The V end lost 2 bases, the J end lost 1 base, and 6 bases lay between the germline ends. Germline V gene data show CDR1 as KGHSH and CDR2 as LQKENI. This CDR3 is built from 14 residues. Full variable domain (remainder filled in from reference TRBV18 and TRBJ1-5): NAGVMQNPRHLVRRRGQEARLRCSPMKGHSHVYWYRQLPEEGLKFMVYLQKENIIDESGMPKERFSAEFPKEGPSILRIQQVVRGDSAAYFCASSPGRSNQPQHFGDGTRLSIL.

The chain is built from TRBV19 and TRBJ1-1, with no clear D. Germline lookup yields CDR1 LNHDA and CDR2 SQIVND (reference sequence). This CDR3 has 13 amino acids. V lost 5 bases and J lost 11, with 18 bases in between. The CDR3 loop reads CASSFPLEVEAFF. The CDR3, as DNA: TGTGCCAGTAGTTTTCCCCTGGAGGTTGAGGCTTTCTTT.

This sequence joins TRBV7-8 and TRBJ1-2; tentatively, D is TRBD1 (6 bases). The CDR3 runs to 15 residues. CDR1 SGHVS and CDR2 FQNEAQ come from the germline V gene. Deletions cut 3 bases from V and 4 bases from J, with 15 bases between. The DNA for the CDR3 is TGTGCCAGCAGCTTGGGGGGGGCGATGGGCTATGGCTACACCTTC. As protein: CASSLGGAMGYGYTF.

The genes are TRBV7-2 and TRBJ2-1; unclear D gene. Germline V gives CDR1 SGHTA, CDR2 FQGNSA. Trimming took off 5 bases at V and 8 bases at J, with 10 bases between the two ends. The CDR3 spans 12 residues. CDR3 sequence (DNA): TGTGCCAGCAGCCATACTAATGATGAGCAGTTCTTC. Amino acid sequence: CASSHTNDEQFF. Combining the CDR3 with reference TRBV7-2 and TRBJ2-1 gives the whole variable domain GAGVSQSPSNKVTEKGKDVELRCDPISGHTALYWYRQSLGQGLEFLIYFQGNSAPDKSGLPSDRFSAERTGGSVSTLTIQRTQQEDSAVYLCASSHTNDEQFFGPGTRLTVL.

This chain uses TRBV19 with TRBJ2-3; maybe TRBD2 (5 bases). The V gene's germline CDR1 is LNHDA and CDR2 SQIVND (reference sequence). The CDR3 has 15 residues. V dropped 3 bases and J dropped 2 bases, with 12 bases sitting between them. The CDR3 region is CASSIGRRVTDTQYF. The CDR3 DNA follows: TGTGCCAGTAGTATTGGCAGGCGGGTCACAGATACGCAGTATTTT.

The chain is built from TRBV2 and TRBJ2-3; 7 nucleotides agree with TRBD2. CDR1 and CDR2 (germline): SNHLY, FYNNEI. With V trimmed by 7 bases and J by 1 base, 5 bases remained unmatched. This CDR3 contains 14 residues. CDR3 coding DNA: TGTGCCAGCATTCTACGGGGGGGCACAGATACGCAGTATTTT. This encodes CASILRGGTDTQYF.

This clone was detected once. The rearrangement uses TRBV11-3 and TRBJ2-1; D might be TRBD2 (6 bases). Between the trimmed V and J ends, which lost 5 bases and 8 bases, there was a span of 16 bases. Per the germline V gene, CDR1 is SGHNT and CDR2 is YENEEA. The CDR3 totals 14 residues. The CDR3 coding sequence is TGTGCCAGCAGCCCAAGCGGGCCTATTCATGAGCAGTTCTTC. Amino acids: CASSPSGPIHEQFF.

This chain uses TRBV4-3 with TRBJ2-7; 8 nucleotides match TRBD1. CDR3 size: 16 residues. Looked up from germline, CDR1 is LGHNA and CDR2 is YSLEER. J gave up 4 bases and V 1 base, and 9 bases lay outside the gene matches. CDR3 amino acids: CASSQAPGQGRYEQYF. The CDR3, as DNA: TGCGCCAGCAGCCAAGCCCCCGGACAGGGAAGGTACGAGCAGTACTTC.

In DNA, the CDR3 is TGTGCCAGCAGCTTGGTAACAGGGGCGAGCAATCAGCCCCAGCATTTT. Protein: CASSLVTGASNQPQHF. V gene TRBV5-4 combines with J gene TRBJ1-5; TRBD1 agrees at 7 bases. Trimming at V came to 0 bases and at J to 1 base, leaving 4 bases not matched to a gene. The length of the CDR3 is 16 residues. The germline gives CDR1 SGHNT, CDR2 YYREEE (reference sequence).

The CDR3 coding sequence is TGTGCCAGCAGCTTATTCGGGCGCAGGTCGAGCTCCTACGAGCAGTACTTC. It specifies CASSLFGRRSSSYEQYF. This chain links TRBV7-2 with TRBJ2-7; no firm D call. The CDR3 extends over 17 amino acids. Trimming shortened V by 2 bases and J by 0 bases, and 17 bases separated the two germline ends. Germline V gives CDR1 SGHTA, CDR2 FQGNSA.

The chain is built from TRBV6-4 and TRBJ1-1, with D unclear. V was clipped by 1 base and J by 7 bases, with 10 bases between them. The CDR3 loop spans 13 amino acids. Germline V lookup: CDR1 MRHNA, CDR2 SNTAGT. DNA for the CDR3: TGTGCCAGCAGTGACTTCTGTACTATTGAAGCTTTCTTT. The encoded protein is CASSDFCTIEAFF.

V gene TRBV18 combines with J gene TRBJ1-5; TRBD1 might be the D (6 bases). V shed 6 bases and J shed 6 bases, with 9 bases lying between them. Germline CDR1 KGHSH, CDR2 LQKENI. The CDR3 length is 12 residues. The CDR3 sequence: CASSPDSQPQHF. For the CDR3, the DNA is TGTGCCAGCTCCCCGGACAGTCAGCCCCAGCATTTT.

In this sample, this clone turned up a few times. This chain uses TRBV27 with TRBJ1-5, with 9 nucleotides matching TRBD1. The length of the CDR3 is 13 residues. Germline lookup yields CDR1 MNHEY and CDR2 SMNVEV (reference sequence). V was pared by 4 bases and J by 5 bases, with 0 bases of the junction left unmatched. DNA for the CDR3: TGTGCCAGCAGTTGGACAGGGGATCAGCCCCAGCATTTT. Protein product: CASSWTGDQPQHF.

The chain carries TRBV27 and TRBJ2-1; TRBD2 aligns across 13 bases. Losses at the gene ends were 6 bases for V and 4 bases for J; bases not matched to a gene: 6. The length of the CDR3 is 16 residues. Germline V gives CDR1 MNHEY, CDR2 SMNVEV (reference sequence). CDR3 region: CASSASGLAGYNEQFF. In DNA, the CDR3 is TGTGCCAGCAGCGCCTCGGGACTAGCGGGGTACAATGAGCAGTTCTTC.

V gene TRBV27 combines with J gene TRBJ2-3; 8 nucleotides line up with TRBD1. Trimming at V came to 3 bases and at J to 4 bases, leaving 6 bases not matched to a gene. This CDR3 contains 15 residues. The V gene's germline CDR1 is MNHEY and CDR2 SMNVEV (reference sequence). DNA of the CDR3: TGTGCCAGCAGTTTTGGGACAGGTCGGGCAGATACGCAGTATTTT. Protein: CASSFGTGRADTQYF.

The V and J genes are TRBV20-1 and TRBJ2-3; D is possibly TRBD1 (5 bases). Between the trimmed V and J ends, which lost 3 bases and 4 bases, there was a span of 17 bases. Per the germline V gene, CDR1 is DFQATT and CDR2 is SNEGSKA (reference sequence). The CDR3 covers 15 residues. The CDR3 loop reads CSASTRGWVSDTQYF. The CDR3 coding sequence is TGCAGTGCTAGTACAAGGGGCTGGGTGTCAGATACGCAGTATTTT.

The chain combines TRBV18 with TRBJ1-2; possibly TRBD1 for D (5 bases). This CDR3 region has 16 residues. With 2 bases removed from V and 0 bases from J, the gap between germline ends came to 13 bases. Germline V lookup: CDR1 KGHSH, CDR2 LQKENI. The CDR3 nucleotides are TGTGCCAGCTCACCATCGCAGGGAAGCTCTAACTATGGCTACACCTTC. It is translated as CASSPSQGSSNYGYTF. Drawing the rest from reference TRBV18 and TRBJ1-2, the complete variable domain is NAGVMQNPRHLVRRRGQEARLRCSPMKGHSHVYWYRQLPEEGLKFMVYLQKENIIDESGMPKERFSAEFPKEGPSILRIQQVVRGDSAAYFCASSPSQGSSNYGYTFGSGTRLTVV.

The V call is TRBV3-1 (or the pseudogene TRBV3-2), the J call TRBJ1-4; possible D gene TRBD1, 6 bases. Trimming shortened V by 3 bases and J by 3 bases, and 11 bases separated the two germline ends. Per germline, CDR1 LGHDT and CDR2 YNNKEL (reference sequence). The CDR3 is 15 amino acids. The CDR3, as DNA: TGTGCCAGCAGCCAGGGGGCGGCTGCTAATGAAAAACTGTTTTTT. Encoded protein: CASSQGAAANEKLFF.

V is TRBV27 and J is TRBJ1-2, with TRBD1 matching over 7 bases. CDR1 and CDR2 (germline): MNHEY, SMNVEV (reference sequence). The CDR3 is 13 residues long. The V and J ends lost 4 bases and 7 bases, in that order; junction bases with no gene match: 6. CDR3 protein: CASSSLQGTGYTF. Here the CDR3 DNA reads TGTGCCAGCAGTTCCCTACAGGGGACTGGCTACACCTTC.

The J gene is TRBJ2-1, the V gene TRBV9; the D gene is possibly TRBD1 (6 bases). The CDR3 spans 18 residues. The germline V and J ends were trimmed by 3 bases and 0 bases, with 19 bases remaining between them. Per germline, CDR1 SGDLS and CDR2 YYNGEE. The CDR3 DNA follows: TGTGCCAGCAGCGCCAACCCCGGACAGACAAACTCCTACAATGAGCAGTTCTTC. This codes for CASSANPGQTNSYNEQFF. Together with reference TRBV9 and TRBJ2-1, the CDR3 gives the full variable domain: DSGVTQTPKHLITATGQRVTLRCSPRSGDLSVYWYQQSLDQGLQFLIQYYNGEERAKGNILERFSAQQFPDLHSELNLSSLELGDSALYFCASSANPGQTNSYNEQFFGPGTRLTVL.

With respect to this clone: Other DNA sequences in the sample encode the same CDR3. The chain carries TRBV24-1 and TRBJ2-3, with D unclear. V lost 3 bases, J lost 1 base, and 4 bases lay in between. This CDR3 has 13 residues. Germline V CDR1 and CDR2: KGHDR, SFDVKD. The CDR3 region is CATSDPGTDTQYF. For the CDR3, the DNA is TGTGCCACCAGTGATCCAGGCACAGATACGCAGTATTTT.

This sequence joins TRBV7-3 and TRBJ2-7; tentatively, D is TRBD1 (5 bases). The length of the CDR3 is 15 residues. V lost 2 bases, J lost 5 bases, and 16 bases lay in between. The V gene's germline CDR1 is SGHTA and CDR2 FQGTGA. CDR3 loop: CASSLGSGWMNEQYF. CDR3 bases: TGTGCCAGCAGCTTAGGGTCAGGGTGGATGAACGAGCAGTACTTC.

The J gene is TRBJ2-3, the V gene TRBV5-4; 8 nucleotides match TRBD2. Germline V lookup: CDR1 SGHNT, CDR2 YYREEE (reference sequence). V was clipped by 4 bases and J by 5 bases; unmatched bases: 6. The CDR3 contains 14 residues. CDR3 bases: TGTGCCAGCAGCCAGCTCGGGGGGGTAGATACGCAGTATTTT. Protein sequence: CASSQLGGVDTQYF.

The chain combines TRBV7-9 with TRBJ1-4, with no clear D. There are 13 residues in the CDR3. CDR1 SEHNR and CDR2 FQNEAQ come from the germline V gene (reference sequence). V lost 2 bases and J lost 5, with 6 bases in between. CDR3 amino acids: CASSLIVNEKLFF. The CDR3 DNA reads TGTGCCAGCAGCTTAATCGTGAATGAAAAACTGTTTTTT.

The chain carries TRBV15 and TRBJ1-4, with D uncertain. Trimming left V 8 bases short and J 5 bases short, with 6 bases between. This CDR3 contains 11 residues. CDR1 is LNHNV, CDR2 YYDKDF, per germline (reference sequence). DNA for the CDR3: TGTGCCACCTCACCGAATGAAAAACTGTTTTTT. It encodes CATSPNEKLFF.

The chain links TRBV9 to TRBJ1-1, with D possibly being TRBD1 (5 bases). V lost 3 bases to trimming and J lost 8 bases, with 14 bases between them. This CDR3 region has 13 residues. Germline V gene sequence: CDR1 SGDLS, CDR2 YYNGEE. CDR3 in amino acids: CASSAGGVTEAFF. The CDR3 DNA reads as TGTGCCAGCAGCGCTGGGGGGGTAACCGAAGCTTTCTTT.

This chain connects TRBV5-6 to TRBJ2-3; D remains ambiguous. Trimming shortened V by 2 bases and J by 2 bases, and 3 bases separated the two germline ends. Germline CDR1 reads SGHDT; CDR2 reads YYEEEE. The CDR3 loop spans 12 amino acids. CDR3 region: CASSLDTDTQYF. CDR3 DNA sequence: TGTGCCAGCAGCTTAGACACAGATACGCAGTATTTT.